The entry below gives a single T cell receptor beta chain sequence along with its context. The antigen remains unidentified. This record belongs to a study of shared clonotypes between healthy human individuals. Overall study: Ranging from 18 to 49 in age, donors were a couple of women and three men. Study findings and constraints: A small donor pool kept down the genetic and exposure-history diversity that was represented.

CDR3 size: 14 residues. Germline V lookup: CDR1 SNHLY, CDR2 FYNNEI. J lost 10 bases, V lost 6 bases, and 12 bases had no gene match. Sequencing was performed with immunoSEQ multiplex PCR; in TCRdb, only in-frame clones are kept and a portion is missing. The data hold 1 million to 1.2 million clones, with approximately 80% observed a single time. Researchers partitioned CD4+ cells into CD45RA+ naive and CD45RA-negative memory subsets. The sample comprised memory CD4+ T cells from PBMCs. Subset indicated: CD45RA-negative fraction. The chain joins TRBV2 to TRBJ1-2, with 9 bases matching TRBD1. The source of this sequence is a man between 18 and 29 years old in good health. Some clones in this sample may be carry-over from other donors' samples. The CDR3 region is CASRRQGETLHYTF. The CDR3 DNA reads TGTGCCAGCAGAAGACAGGGGGAAACCTTACACTACACCTTC.